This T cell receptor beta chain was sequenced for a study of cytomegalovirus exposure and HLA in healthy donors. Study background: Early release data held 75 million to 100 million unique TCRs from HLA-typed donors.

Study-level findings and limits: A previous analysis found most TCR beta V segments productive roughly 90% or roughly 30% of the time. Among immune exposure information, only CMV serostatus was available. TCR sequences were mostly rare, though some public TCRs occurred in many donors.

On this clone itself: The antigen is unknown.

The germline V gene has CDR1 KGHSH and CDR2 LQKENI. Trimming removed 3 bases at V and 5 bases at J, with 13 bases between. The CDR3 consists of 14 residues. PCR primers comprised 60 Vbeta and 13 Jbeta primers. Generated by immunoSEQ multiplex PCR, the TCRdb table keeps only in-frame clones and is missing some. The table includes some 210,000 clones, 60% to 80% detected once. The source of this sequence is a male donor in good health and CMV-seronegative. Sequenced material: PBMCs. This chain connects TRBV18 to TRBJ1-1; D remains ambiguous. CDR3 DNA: TGTGCCAGCTCACCGGGCAGAAGGAGGACTGAAGCTTTCTTT. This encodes CASSPGRRRTEAFF.